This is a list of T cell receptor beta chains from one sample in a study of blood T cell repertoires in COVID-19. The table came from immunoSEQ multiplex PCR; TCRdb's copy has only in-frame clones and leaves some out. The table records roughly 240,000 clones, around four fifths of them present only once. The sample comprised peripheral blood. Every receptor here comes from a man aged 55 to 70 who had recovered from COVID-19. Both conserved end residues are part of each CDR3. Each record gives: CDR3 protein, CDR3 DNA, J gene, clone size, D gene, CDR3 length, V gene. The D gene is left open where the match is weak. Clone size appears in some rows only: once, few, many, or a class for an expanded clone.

CDR3aa: CASSASPGDGDTEAFF; CDR3nt: TGTGCCAGCAGCGCCAGTCCAGGGGATGGGGACACTGAAGCTTTCTTT; j_gene: TRBJ1-1; abundance: -; d_gene: -; len: 16; v_gene: TRBV5-4
CDR3aa: CASSLIRGTTYNEQFF; CDR3nt: TGTGCCAGCAGCCTAATCCGGGGTACGACTTACAATGAGCAGTTCTTC; j_gene: TRBJ2-1; abundance: -; d_gene: -; len: 16; v_gene: TRBV21-1
CDR3aa: CASSQGAGVGYTF; CDR3nt: TGTGCCAGCAGCCAAGGGGCGGGGGTTGGCTACACCTTC; j_gene: TRBJ1-2; abundance: -; d_gene: -; len: 13; v_gene: TRBV5-6
CDR3aa: CASSLGGPGSAFYYGYTF; CDR3nt: TGTGCCAGCAGCTTAGGGGGCCCCGGGAGCGCTTTCTACTATGGCTACACCTTC; j_gene: TRBJ1-2; abundance: -; d_gene: -; len: 18; v_gene: TRBV7-9
CDR3aa: CASTTGGRGYTF; CDR3nt: TGTGCCAGCACCACAGGGGGAAGGGGCTACACCTTC; j_gene: TRBJ1-2; abundance: -; d_gene: TRBD1; len: 12; v_gene: TRBV12-3/TRBV12-4
CDR3aa: CASSGTSGRRGTGELFF; CDR3nt: TGTGCCAGCAGCGGGACTAGCGGGAGGAGAGGGACCGGGGAGCTGTTTTTT; j_gene: TRBJ2-2; abundance: -; d_gene: TRBD2; len: 17; v_gene: TRBV2
CDR3aa: CASSKRQGFTEAFF; CDR3nt: TGTGCCAGCAGCAAACGACAGGGGTTCACTGAAGCTTTCTTT; j_gene: TRBJ1-1; abundance: -; d_gene: TRBD1; len: 14; v_gene: TRBV7-9
CDR3aa: CATSRATGREGSKNIQYF; CDR3nt: TGTGCCACCAGCAGAGCTACAGGGAGGGAGGGGAGCAAAAACATTCAGTACTTC; j_gene: TRBJ2-4; abundance: -; d_gene: -; len: 18; v_gene: TRBV15
CDR3aa: CASSRGAMKTEASKFF; CDR3nt: TGCGCCAGCAGCCGGGGAGCAATGAAGACGGAGGCAAGTAAGTTCTTC; j_gene: TRBJ2-1; abundance: -; d_gene: -; len: 16; v_gene: TRBV5-1
CDR3aa: CASSRDLSQPQHF; CDR3nt: TGTGCCAGCAGTCGGGACTTATCTCAGCCCCAGCATTTT; j_gene: TRBJ1-5; abundance: -; d_gene: -; len: 13; v_gene: TRBV2
CDR3aa: CASSSPQLVTYEQYF; CDR3nt: TGTGCCAGCAGCTCTCCCCAGCTAGTAACCTACGAGCAGTACTTC; j_gene: TRBJ2-7; abundance: -; d_gene: -; len: 15; v_gene: TRBV7-2
CDR3aa: CASSQTSWSATGELFF; CDR3nt: TGTGCCAGCAGCCAAACTAGCTGGAGCGCCACCGGGGAGCTGTTTTTT; j_gene: TRBJ2-2; abundance: -; d_gene: -; len: 16; v_gene: TRBV3-1/TRBV3-2
CDR3aa: CASSPGQGSYEQYF; CDR3nt: TGCGCCAGCAGCCCGGGACAGGGGTCCTACGAGCAGTACTTC; j_gene: TRBJ2-7; abundance: -; d_gene: TRBD1; len: 14; v_gene: TRBV5-1
CDR3aa: CASSILGGAYDEQFF; CDR3nt: TGTGCCAGTAGTATATTGGGGGGGGCTTACGATGAGCAGTTCTTC; j_gene: TRBJ2-1; abundance: -; d_gene: -; len: 15; v_gene: TRBV19
CDR3aa: CASTAREVRTGELFF; CDR3nt: TGTGCCAGCACCGCCCGGGAGGTACGGACCGGGGAGCTGTTTTTT; j_gene: TRBJ2-2; abundance: -; d_gene: TRBD2; len: 15; v_gene: TRBV7-9
CDR3aa: CASSPQGGRYGYTF; CDR3nt: TGTGCCAGCTCACCTCAAGGAGGGAGGTATGGCTACACCTTC; j_gene: TRBJ1-2; abundance: -; d_gene: -; len: 14; v_gene: TRBV18
CDR3aa: CASRQVGTGPYEQYF; CDR3nt: TGTGCCAGCAGGCAGGTCGGGACAGGACCCTACGAGCAGTACTTC; j_gene: TRBJ2-7; abundance: -; d_gene: TRBD1; len: 15; v_gene: TRBV7-2
CDR3aa: CASFTMTPGTGESNEQFF; CDR3nt: TGTGCCAGCTTCACCATGACCCCTGGGACAGGCGAGAGCAATGAGCAGTTCTTC; j_gene: TRBJ2-1; abundance: -; d_gene: TRBD1; len: 18; v_gene: TRBV18
CDR3aa: CASSLGTSGTSDTQYF; CDR3nt: TGTGCCAGCAGCTTAGGGACTAGCGGGACTTCCGATACGCAGTATTTT; j_gene: TRBJ2-3; abundance: few; d_gene: TRBD2; len: 16; v_gene: TRBV7-9
CDR3aa: CASSLGTSGATGELFF; CDR3nt: TGCGCCAGCAGCTTGGGGACTAGCGGAGCCACCGGGGAGCTGTTTTTT; j_gene: TRBJ2-2; abundance: -; d_gene: TRBD2; len: 16; v_gene: TRBV5-1
CDR3aa: CASSFSGGSYEQYF; CDR3nt: TGTGCCAGCAGTTTTAGCGGAGGCTCCTACGAGCAGTACTTC; j_gene: TRBJ2-7; abundance: -; d_gene: -; len: 14; v_gene: TRBV27
CDR3aa: CASLIAGAASYEQYF; CDR3nt: TGCGCCAGCCTAATAGCGGGAGCCGCCTCCTACGAGCAGTACTTC; j_gene: TRBJ2-7; abundance: -; d_gene: TRBD2; len: 15; v_gene: TRBV10-2
CDR3aa: CASSYSPSGGSNEQFF; CDR3nt: TGTGCCAGCAGTTACTCTCCTAGCGGGGGGAGTAATGAGCAGTTCTTC; j_gene: TRBJ2-1; abundance: -; d_gene: TRBD2; len: 16; v_gene: TRBV6-2/TRBV6-3